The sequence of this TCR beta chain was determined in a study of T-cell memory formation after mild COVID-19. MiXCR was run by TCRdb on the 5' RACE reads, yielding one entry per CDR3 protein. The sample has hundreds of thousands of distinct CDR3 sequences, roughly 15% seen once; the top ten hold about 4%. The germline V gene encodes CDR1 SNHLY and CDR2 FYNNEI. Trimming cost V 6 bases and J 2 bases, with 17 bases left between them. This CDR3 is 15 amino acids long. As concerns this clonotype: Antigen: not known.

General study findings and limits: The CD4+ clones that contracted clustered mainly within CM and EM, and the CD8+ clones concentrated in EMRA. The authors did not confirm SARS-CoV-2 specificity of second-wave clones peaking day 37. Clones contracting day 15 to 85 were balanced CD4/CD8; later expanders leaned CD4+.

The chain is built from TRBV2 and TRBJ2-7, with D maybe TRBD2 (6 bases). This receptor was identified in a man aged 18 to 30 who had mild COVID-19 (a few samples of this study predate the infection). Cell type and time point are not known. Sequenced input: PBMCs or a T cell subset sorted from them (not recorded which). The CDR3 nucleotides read TGTGCCAGCAGAAGGGACGGGGGAAGCCCCTACGAGCAGTACGTC. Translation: CASRRDGGSPYEQYV.